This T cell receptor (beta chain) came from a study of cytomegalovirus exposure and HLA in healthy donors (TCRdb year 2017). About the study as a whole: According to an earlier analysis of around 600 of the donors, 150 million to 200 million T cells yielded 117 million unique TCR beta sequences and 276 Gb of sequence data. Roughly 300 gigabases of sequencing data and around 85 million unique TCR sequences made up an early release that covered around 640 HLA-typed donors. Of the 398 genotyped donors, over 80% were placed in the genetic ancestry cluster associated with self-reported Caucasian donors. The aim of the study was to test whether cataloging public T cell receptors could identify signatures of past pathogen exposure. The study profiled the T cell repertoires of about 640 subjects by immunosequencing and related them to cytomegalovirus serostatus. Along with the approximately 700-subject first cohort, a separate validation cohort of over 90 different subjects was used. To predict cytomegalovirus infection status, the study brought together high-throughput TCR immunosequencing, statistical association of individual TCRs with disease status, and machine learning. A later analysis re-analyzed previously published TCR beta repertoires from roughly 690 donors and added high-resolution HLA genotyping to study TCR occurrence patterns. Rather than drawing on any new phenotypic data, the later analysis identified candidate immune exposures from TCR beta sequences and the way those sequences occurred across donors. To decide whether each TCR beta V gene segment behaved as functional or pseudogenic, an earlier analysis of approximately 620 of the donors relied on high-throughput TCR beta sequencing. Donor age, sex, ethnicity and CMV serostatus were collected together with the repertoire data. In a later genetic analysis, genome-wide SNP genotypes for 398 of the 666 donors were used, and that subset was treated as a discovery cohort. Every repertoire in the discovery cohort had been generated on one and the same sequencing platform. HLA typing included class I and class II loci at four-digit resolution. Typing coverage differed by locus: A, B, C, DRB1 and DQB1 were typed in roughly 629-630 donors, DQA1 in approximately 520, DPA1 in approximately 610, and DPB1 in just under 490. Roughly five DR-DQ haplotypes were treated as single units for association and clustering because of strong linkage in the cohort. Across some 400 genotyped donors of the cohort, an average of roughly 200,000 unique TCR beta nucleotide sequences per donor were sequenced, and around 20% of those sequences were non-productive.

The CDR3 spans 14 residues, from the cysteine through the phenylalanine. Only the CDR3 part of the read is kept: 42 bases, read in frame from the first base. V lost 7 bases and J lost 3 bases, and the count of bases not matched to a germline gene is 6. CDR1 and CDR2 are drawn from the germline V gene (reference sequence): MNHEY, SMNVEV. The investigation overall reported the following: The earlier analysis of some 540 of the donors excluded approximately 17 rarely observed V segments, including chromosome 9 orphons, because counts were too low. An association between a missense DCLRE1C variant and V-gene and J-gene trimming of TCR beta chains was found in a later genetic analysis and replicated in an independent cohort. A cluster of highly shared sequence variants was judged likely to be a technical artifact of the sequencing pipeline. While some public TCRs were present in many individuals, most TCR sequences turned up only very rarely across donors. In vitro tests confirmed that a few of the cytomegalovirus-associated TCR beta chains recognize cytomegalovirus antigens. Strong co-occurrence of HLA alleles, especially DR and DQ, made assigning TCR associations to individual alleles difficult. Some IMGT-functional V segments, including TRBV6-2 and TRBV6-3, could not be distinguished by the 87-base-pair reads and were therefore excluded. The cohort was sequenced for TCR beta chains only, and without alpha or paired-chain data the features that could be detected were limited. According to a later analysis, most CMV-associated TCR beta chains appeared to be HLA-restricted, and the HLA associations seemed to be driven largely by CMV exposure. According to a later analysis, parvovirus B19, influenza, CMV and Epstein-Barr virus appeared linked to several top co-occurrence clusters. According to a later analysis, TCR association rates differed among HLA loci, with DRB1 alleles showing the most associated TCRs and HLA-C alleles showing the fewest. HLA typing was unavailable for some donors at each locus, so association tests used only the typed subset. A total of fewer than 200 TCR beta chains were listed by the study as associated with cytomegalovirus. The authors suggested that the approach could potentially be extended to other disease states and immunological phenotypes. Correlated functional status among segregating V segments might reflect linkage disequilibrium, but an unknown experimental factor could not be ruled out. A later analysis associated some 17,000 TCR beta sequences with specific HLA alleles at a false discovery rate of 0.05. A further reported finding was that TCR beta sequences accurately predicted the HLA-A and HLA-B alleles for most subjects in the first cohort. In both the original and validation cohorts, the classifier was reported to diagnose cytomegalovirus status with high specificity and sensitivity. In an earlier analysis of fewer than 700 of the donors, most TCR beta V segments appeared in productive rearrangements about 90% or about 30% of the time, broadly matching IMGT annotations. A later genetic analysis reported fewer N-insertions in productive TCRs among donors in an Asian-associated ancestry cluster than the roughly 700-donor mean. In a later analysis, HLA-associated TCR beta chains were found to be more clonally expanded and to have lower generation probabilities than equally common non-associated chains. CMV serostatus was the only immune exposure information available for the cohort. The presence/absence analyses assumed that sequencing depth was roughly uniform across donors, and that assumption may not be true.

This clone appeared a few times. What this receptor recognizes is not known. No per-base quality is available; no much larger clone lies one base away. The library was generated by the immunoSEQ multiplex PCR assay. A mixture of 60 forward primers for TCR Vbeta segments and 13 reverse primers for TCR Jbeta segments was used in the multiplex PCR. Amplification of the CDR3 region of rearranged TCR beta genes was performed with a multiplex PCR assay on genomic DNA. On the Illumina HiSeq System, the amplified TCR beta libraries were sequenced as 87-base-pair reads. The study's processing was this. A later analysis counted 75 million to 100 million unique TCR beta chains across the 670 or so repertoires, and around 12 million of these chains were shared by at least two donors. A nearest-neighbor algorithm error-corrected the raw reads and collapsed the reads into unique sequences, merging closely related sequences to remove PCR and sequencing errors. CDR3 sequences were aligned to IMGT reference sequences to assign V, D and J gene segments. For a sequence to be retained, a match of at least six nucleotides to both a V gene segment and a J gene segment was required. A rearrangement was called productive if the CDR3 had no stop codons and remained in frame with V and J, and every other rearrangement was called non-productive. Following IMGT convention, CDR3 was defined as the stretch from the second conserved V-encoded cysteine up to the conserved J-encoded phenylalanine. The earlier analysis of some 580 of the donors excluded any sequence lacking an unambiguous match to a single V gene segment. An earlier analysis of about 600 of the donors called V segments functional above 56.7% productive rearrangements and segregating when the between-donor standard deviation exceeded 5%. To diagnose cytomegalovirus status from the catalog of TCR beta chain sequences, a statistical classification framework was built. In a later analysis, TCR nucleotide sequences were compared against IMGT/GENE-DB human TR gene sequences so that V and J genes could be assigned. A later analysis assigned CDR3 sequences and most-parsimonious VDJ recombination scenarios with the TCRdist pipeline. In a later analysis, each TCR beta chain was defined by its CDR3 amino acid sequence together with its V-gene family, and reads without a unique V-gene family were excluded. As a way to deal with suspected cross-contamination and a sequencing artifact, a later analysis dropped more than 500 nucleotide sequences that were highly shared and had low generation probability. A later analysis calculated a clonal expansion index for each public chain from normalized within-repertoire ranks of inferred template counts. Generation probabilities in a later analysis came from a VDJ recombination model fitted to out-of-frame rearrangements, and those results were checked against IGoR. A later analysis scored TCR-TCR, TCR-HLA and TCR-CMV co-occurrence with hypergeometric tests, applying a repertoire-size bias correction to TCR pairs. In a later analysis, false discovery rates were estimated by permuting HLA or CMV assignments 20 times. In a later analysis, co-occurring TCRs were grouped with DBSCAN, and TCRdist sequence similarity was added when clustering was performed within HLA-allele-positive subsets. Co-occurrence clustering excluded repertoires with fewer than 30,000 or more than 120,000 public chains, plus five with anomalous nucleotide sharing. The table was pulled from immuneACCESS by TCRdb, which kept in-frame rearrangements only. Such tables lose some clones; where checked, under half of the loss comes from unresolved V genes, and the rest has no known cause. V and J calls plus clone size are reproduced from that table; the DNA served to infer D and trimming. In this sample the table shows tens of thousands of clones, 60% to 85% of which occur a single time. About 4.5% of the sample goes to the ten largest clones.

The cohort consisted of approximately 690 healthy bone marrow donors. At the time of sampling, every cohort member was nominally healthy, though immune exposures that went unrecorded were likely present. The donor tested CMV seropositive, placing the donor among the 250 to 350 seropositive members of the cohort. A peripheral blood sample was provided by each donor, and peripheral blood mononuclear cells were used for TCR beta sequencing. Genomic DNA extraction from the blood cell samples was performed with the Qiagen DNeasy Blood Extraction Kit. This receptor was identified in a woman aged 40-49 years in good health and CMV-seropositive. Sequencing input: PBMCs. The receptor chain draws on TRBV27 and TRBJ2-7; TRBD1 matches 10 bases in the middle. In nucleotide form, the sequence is TGTGCCAGCATCCCGGGACAGGGGTTCTACGAGCAGTACTTC. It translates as CASIPGQGFYEQYF.